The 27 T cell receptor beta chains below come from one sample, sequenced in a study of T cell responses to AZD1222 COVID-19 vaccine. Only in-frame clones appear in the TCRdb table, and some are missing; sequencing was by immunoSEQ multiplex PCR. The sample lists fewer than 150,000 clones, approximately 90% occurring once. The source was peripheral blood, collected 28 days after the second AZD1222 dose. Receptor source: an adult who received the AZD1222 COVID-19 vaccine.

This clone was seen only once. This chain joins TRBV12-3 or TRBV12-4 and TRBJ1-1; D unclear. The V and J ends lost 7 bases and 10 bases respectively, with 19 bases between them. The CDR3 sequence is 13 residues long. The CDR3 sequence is CASTKDELNPAFF. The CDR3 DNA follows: TGTGCCAGCACCAAAGACGAGTTGAACCCAGCTTTCTTT.

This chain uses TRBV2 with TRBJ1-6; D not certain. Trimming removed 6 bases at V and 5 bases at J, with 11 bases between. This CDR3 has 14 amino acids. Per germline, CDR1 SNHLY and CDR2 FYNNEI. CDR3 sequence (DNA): TGTGCCAGCAGCCGGGAGCGGGATAATTCACCCCTCCACTTT. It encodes CASSRERDNSPLHF. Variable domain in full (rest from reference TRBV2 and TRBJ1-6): EPEVTQTPSHQVTQMGQEVILRCVPISNHLYFYWYRQILGQKVEFLVSFYNNEISEKSEIFDDQFSVERPDGSNFTLKIRSTKLEDSAMYFCASSRERDNSPLHFGNGTRLTVT.

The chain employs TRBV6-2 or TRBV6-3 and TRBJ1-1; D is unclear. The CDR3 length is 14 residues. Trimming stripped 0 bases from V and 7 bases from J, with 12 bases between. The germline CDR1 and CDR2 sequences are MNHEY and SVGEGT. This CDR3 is CASSYSIVHFEAFF. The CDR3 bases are TGTGCCAGCAGTTACTCGATCGTACATTTTGAAGCTTTCTTT.

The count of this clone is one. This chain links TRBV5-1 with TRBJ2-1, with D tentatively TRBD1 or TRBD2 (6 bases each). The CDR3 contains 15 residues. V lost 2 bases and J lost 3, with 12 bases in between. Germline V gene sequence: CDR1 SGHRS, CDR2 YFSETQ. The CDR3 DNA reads TGCGCCAGCAGCTTTACGGGGGCTAGCTACAATGAGCAGTTCTTC. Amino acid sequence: CASSFTGASYNEQFF.

The DNA of the CDR3 is TGTGCCAGCAGCCCTATGTCCAGGGGGCGTACTGAAGCTTTCTTT. This translates into CASSPMSRGRTEAFF. This chain uses TRBV7-2 with TRBJ1-1; 8 positions agree with TRBD1. Germline CDR1 reads SGHTA; CDR2 reads FQGNSA. V trimming: 5 bases; J trimming: 5 bases; junction bases outside the gene matches: 10. The CDR3 runs to 15 residues.

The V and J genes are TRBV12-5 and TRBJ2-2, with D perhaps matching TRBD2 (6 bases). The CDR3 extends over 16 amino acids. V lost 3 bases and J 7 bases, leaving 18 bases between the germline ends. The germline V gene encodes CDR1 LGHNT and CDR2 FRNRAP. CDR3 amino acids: CASGLGGVGSGGELFF. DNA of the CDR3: TGTGCTAGTGGTTTAGGCGGGGTCGGGTCTGGCGGGGAGCTGTTTTTT.

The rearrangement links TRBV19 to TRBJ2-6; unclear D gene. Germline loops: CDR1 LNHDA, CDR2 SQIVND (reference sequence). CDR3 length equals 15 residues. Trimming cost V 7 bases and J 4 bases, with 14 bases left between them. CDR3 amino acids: CASTPTLAGANVLTF. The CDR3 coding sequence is TGTGCCAGTACTCCGACCCTGGCAGGGGCCAACGTCCTGACTTTC.

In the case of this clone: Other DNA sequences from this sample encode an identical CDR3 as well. CDR3 sequence: CASTVSAGELFF. The CDR3 DNA reads TGTGCCAGTACTGTTAGCGCCGGGGAGCTGTTTTTT. This chain joins TRBV19 and TRBJ2-2, with D maybe TRBD2 (5 bases). The CDR3 sequence is 12 residues long. V was trimmed by 7 bases and J by 6 bases, leaving 9 bases between them. Germline V gene lookup returns CDR1 LNHDA and CDR2 SQIVND (reference sequence).

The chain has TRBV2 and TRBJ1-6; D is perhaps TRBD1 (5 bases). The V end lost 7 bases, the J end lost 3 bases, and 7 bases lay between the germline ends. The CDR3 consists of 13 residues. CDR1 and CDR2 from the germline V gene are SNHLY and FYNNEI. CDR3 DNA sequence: TGTGCCAGCATGGGGGACTATAATTCACCCCTCCACTTT. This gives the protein CASMGDYNSPLHF.

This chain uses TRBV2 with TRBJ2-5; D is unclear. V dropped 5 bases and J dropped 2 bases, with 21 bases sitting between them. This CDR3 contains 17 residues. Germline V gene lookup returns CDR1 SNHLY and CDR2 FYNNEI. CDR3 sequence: CASSPPWLLMGQETQYF. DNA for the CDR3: TGTGCCAGCAGTCCCCCTTGGCTCCTGATGGGACAAGAGACCCAGTACTTC.

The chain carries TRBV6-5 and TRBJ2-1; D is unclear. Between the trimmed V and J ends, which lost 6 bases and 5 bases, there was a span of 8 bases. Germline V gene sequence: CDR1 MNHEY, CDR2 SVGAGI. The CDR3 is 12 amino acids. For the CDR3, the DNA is TGTGCCAGCAGCTTGGACCACAATGAGCAGTTCTTC. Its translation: CASSLDHNEQFF.

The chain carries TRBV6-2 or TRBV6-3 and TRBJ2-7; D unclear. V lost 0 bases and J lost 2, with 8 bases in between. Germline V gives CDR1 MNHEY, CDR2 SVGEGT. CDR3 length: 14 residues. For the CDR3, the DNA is TGTGCCAGCAGTTACTCCGGGCCTACCTACGAGCAGTACTTC. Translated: CASSYSGPTYEQYF.

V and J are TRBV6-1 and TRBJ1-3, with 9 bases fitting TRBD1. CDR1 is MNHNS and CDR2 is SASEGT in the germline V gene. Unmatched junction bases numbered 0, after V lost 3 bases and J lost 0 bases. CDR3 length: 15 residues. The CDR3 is CASSETGGSGNTIYF. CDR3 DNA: TGTGCCAGCAGTGAGACAGGGGGCTCTGGAAACACCATATATTTT.

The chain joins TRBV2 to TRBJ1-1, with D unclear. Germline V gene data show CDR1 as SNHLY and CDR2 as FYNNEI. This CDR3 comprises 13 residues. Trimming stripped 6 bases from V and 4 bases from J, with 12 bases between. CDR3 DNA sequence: TGTGCCAGCAGGGGTATGGCGGGCACTGAAGCTTTCTTT. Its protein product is CASRGMAGTEAFF.

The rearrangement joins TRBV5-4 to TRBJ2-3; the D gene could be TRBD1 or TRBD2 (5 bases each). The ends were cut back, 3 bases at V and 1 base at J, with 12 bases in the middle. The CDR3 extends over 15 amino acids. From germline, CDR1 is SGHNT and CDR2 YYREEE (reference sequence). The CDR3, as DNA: TGTGCCAGCAGCTCTCCGGGACGGGGCACAGATACGCAGTATTTT. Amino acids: CASSSPGRGTDTQYF.

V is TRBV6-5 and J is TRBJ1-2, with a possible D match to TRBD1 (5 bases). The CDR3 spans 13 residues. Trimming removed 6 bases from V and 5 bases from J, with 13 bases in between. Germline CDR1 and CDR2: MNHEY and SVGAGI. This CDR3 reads CASRRQREYGYTF. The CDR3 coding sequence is TGTGCCAGCAGACGACAGAGGGAATATGGCTACACCTTC.

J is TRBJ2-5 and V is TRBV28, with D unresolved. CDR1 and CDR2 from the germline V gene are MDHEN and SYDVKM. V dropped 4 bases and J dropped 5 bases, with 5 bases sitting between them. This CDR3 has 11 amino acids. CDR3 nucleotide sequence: TGTGCCAGCAGTTCGTTGGAGACCCAGTACTTC. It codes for CASSSLETQYF.

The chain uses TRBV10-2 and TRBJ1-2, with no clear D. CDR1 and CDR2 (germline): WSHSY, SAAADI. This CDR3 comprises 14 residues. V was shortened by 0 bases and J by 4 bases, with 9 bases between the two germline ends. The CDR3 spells CASSESVEGYGYTF. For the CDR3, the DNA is TGCGCCAGCAGTGAGTCGGTAGAGGGCTATGGCTACACCTTC.

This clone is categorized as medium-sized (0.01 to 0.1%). DNA of the CDR3: TGTGCCACCAGCAGTAGTTGGACAGGGGCATCCTATAATTCACCCCTCCACTTT. Translated, it gives CATSSSWTGASYNSPLHF. The V and J genes are TRBV15 and TRBJ1-6, with TRBD1 identical over 9 bases. J was trimmed by 1 base and V by 3 bases; bases with no gene match: 7. The CDR3 sequence is 18 residues long. The germline gives CDR1 LNHNV, CDR2 YYDKDF (reference sequence).

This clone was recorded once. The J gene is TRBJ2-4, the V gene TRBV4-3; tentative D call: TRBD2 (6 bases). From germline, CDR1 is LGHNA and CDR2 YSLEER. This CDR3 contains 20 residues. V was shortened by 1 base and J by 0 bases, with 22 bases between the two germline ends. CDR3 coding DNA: TGCGCCAGCAGCCAAGTGTGCGGGACCCAAGGGCTCCTAGCCAAAAACATTCAGTACTTC. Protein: CASSQVCGTQGLLAKNIQYF.

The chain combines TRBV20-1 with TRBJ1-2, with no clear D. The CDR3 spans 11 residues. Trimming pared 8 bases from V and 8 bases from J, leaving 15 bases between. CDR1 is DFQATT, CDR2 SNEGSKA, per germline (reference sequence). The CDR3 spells CSPSHLGGYTF. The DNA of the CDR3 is TGCAGTCCATCCCACCTCGGCGGCTACACCTTC.

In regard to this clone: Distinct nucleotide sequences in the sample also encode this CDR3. The DNA of the CDR3 is TGTGCCAGTAGTATAGGTTCATCTGGAAACACCATATATTTT. Protein sequence: CASSIGSSGNTIYF. The chain recombines TRBV19 with TRBJ1-3; D uncertain. The CDR3 runs 14 residues. Germline V gives CDR1 LNHDA, CDR2 SQIVND (reference sequence). V lost 1 base and J lost 1, with 5 bases in between.

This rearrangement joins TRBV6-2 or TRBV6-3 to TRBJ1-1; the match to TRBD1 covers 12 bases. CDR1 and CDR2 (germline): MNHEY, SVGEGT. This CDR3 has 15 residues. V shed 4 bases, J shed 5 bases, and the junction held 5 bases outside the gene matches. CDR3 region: CASSWGQGAGTEAFF. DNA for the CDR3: TGTGCCAGCAGTTGGGGACAGGGGGCGGGTACTGAAGCTTTCTTT.

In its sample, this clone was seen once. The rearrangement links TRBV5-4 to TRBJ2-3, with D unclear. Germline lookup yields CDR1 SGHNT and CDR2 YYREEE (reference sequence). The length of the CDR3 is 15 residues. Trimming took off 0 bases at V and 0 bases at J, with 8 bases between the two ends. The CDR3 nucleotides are TGTGCCAGCAGCTTGGATGCGCCTAGCACAGATACGCAGTATTTT. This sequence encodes CASSLDAPSTDTQYF.

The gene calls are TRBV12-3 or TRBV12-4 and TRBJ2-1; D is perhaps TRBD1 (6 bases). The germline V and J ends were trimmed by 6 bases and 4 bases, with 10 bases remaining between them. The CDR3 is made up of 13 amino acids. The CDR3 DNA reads TGTGCCAGCAGGTCCCAGGGGTACAATGAGCAGTTCTTC. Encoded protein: CASRSQGYNEQFF.

The CDR3 loop reads CASSPRSGRGLTYEQYF. For the CDR3, the DNA is TGTGCCAGCAGCCCCAGGAGTGGGAGGGGGCTTACCTACGAGCAGTACTTC. The chain uses TRBV7-9 and TRBJ2-7; D assignment may be TRBD1 or TRBD2 (7 bases each). V gave up 5 bases and J gave up 2 bases, with 22 bases separating them. Per germline, CDR1 SEHNR and CDR2 FQNEAQ (reference sequence). This CDR3 is built from 17 residues.

The CDR3 protein is CASSERRAFNNEKLFF. The CDR3 nucleotides read TGTGCCAGCAGCGAACGCCGGGCCTTCAATAATGAAAAACTGTTTTTT. The V and J genes are TRBV11-2 and TRBJ1-4; D not resolved. Trimming took off 5 bases at V and 4 bases at J, with 17 bases between the two ends. The CDR3 extends over 16 amino acids. Germline loops: CDR1 SGHAT, CDR2 FQNNGV.